The rows below give T cell receptor beta chains drawn from one sample of a study of regulatory T cells in long-lasting Graves disease. Via MiXCR, TCRdb re-called the multiplex PCR reads, giving one row per CDR3 protein. The sample includes about 420,000 distinct CDR3 sequences, over 15% of them seen just once. The same sample was also used in a study of T cells in Graves' hyperthyroidism and ophthalmopathy.

Sequences were derived from peripheral blood mononuclear cells (PBMCs), sampled at new diagnosis, from a patient treated with antithyroid drugs. The source is a woman aged 18-35 years with Graves disease. Each CDR3 is given with its conserved first and last residue. A D gene is named only where the DNA matches it firmly. Only part of the rows carry a size: once, few, many, or a class if the clone is expanded.

clone size: -
J gene: TRBJ2-3
D gene: -
V gene: TRBV7-9
CDR3 DNA: TGTGCCAGCAGCTTTAGTCTAGCATCAGATACGCAGTATTTT
CDR3 protein: CASSFSLASDTQYF

clone size: many
J gene: TRBJ2-7
D gene: -
V gene: TRBV28
CDR3 DNA: TGTGCCAGCAGTGTGGCCACACCCGGGCAGTACTTC
CDR3 protein: CASSVATPGQYF

clone size: -
J gene: TRBJ2-1
D gene: TRBD2
V gene: TRBV12-3/TRBV12-4
CDR3 DNA: TGTGCCAGCAGCCGAAGCGGGGGGTTGGACAATGAGCAGTTCTTC
CDR3 protein: CASSRSGGLDNEQFF

clone size: many
J gene: TRBJ2-2
D gene: -
V gene: TRBV2
CDR3 DNA: TGTGCCAGCAGTGAGACGGGAGTGAACACCGGGGAGCTGTTTTTT
CDR3 protein: CASSETGVNTGELFF

clone size: -
J gene: TRBJ2-6
D gene: -
V gene: TRBV9
CDR3 DNA: TGTGCCAGCAGCGCCTACCTTTCAGGGACCGGGGCCAACGTCCTGACTTTC
CDR3 protein: CASSAYLSGTGANVLTF

clone size: -
J gene: TRBJ1-1
D gene: -
V gene: TRBV5-1
CDR3 DNA: TGCGCCGGCAGCCCGGGGGGCCTGAACACTGAAGCTTTCTTT
CDR3 protein: CAGSPGGLNTEAFF

clone size: -
J gene: TRBJ2-6
D gene: -
V gene: TRBV28
CDR3 DNA: TGTGCCAGCAGTTTAGTCGGACGGTTGGCTGGGGCCAACGTCCTGACTTTC
CDR3 protein: CASSLVGRLAGANVLTF

clone size: few
J gene: TRBJ2-3
D gene: -
V gene: TRBV5-1
CDR3 DNA: TGCGCCAGCAGCCCCAGGAGTGGGAACACAGATACGCAGTATTTT
CDR3 protein: CASSPRSGNTDTQYF

clone size: few
J gene: TRBJ1-1
D gene: -
V gene: TRBV28
CDR3 DNA: TGTGCCAGCAGTTTATTATCTGAAGCTTTCTTT
CDR3 protein: CASSLLSEAFF

clone size: -
J gene: TRBJ2-1
D gene: TRBD1
V gene: TRBV5-6
CDR3 DNA: TGTGCCACCCTAGGGGACAGGGGATCCAATGAGCAGTTCTTC
CDR3 protein: CATLGDRGSNEQFF

clone size: -
J gene: TRBJ1-5
D gene: -
V gene: TRBV15
CDR3 DNA: TGTGCCACCAGCACCCTCCGGGGGGGATTTTATAGCAATCAGCCCCAGCATTTT
CDR3 protein: CATSTLRGGFYSNQPQHF

clone size: many
J gene: TRBJ1-5
D gene: -
V gene: TRBV2
CDR3 DNA: TGTGCCAGCAGTGATAGAAACAGAAATCAGCCCCAGCATTTT
CDR3 protein: CASSDRNRNQPQHF

clone size: many
J gene: TRBJ2-5
D gene: -
V gene: TRBV27
CDR3 DNA: TGTGCCAGCAGACGGAGCGGTAAAGAGACCCAGTACTTC
CDR3 protein: CASRRSGKETQYF

clone size: -
J gene: TRBJ2-1
D gene: -
V gene: TRBV5-1
CDR3 DNA: TGCGCCAGCAGCTTCGGCCTAGACTACAATGAGCAGTTCTTC
CDR3 protein: CASSFGLDYNEQFF

clone size: -
J gene: TRBJ1-2
D gene: -
V gene: TRBV6-1
CDR3 DNA: TGTGCCAGCAGTCTCCAGGACGGCTACACCTTC
CDR3 protein: CASSLQDGYTF

clone size: many
J gene: TRBJ1-1
D gene: -
V gene: TRBV28
CDR3 DNA: TGTGCCAGCACCTTACTGGGGGGGCGGACTGAAGCTTTCTTT
CDR3 protein: CASTLLGGRTEAFF

clone size: many
J gene: TRBJ2-7
D gene: -
V gene: TRBV20-1
CDR3 DNA: TGCAGTGCTACTGAGACCGGGTTATACGAGCAGTACTTC
CDR3 protein: CSATETGLYEQYF

clone size: -
J gene: TRBJ1-2
D gene: TRBD1
V gene: TRBV20-1
CDR3 DNA: TGCAGTGCTTCCACAGGGGCGGAGTACTATGGCTACACCTTC
CDR3 protein: CSASTGAEYYGYTF

clone size: many
J gene: TRBJ2-4
D gene: TRBD2
V gene: TRBV28
CDR3 DNA: TGTGCCTCCGGGGCTAGCGGAGCCAAAAACATTCAGTACTTC
CDR3 protein: CASGASGAKNIQYF

clone size: few
J gene: TRBJ1-6
D gene: TRBD1
V gene: TRBV2
CDR3 DNA: TGTGCCAGCGCCAGGGACAGTATGGCCGTCGGTTCACCCCTCCACTTT
CDR3 protein: CASARDSMAVGSPLHF